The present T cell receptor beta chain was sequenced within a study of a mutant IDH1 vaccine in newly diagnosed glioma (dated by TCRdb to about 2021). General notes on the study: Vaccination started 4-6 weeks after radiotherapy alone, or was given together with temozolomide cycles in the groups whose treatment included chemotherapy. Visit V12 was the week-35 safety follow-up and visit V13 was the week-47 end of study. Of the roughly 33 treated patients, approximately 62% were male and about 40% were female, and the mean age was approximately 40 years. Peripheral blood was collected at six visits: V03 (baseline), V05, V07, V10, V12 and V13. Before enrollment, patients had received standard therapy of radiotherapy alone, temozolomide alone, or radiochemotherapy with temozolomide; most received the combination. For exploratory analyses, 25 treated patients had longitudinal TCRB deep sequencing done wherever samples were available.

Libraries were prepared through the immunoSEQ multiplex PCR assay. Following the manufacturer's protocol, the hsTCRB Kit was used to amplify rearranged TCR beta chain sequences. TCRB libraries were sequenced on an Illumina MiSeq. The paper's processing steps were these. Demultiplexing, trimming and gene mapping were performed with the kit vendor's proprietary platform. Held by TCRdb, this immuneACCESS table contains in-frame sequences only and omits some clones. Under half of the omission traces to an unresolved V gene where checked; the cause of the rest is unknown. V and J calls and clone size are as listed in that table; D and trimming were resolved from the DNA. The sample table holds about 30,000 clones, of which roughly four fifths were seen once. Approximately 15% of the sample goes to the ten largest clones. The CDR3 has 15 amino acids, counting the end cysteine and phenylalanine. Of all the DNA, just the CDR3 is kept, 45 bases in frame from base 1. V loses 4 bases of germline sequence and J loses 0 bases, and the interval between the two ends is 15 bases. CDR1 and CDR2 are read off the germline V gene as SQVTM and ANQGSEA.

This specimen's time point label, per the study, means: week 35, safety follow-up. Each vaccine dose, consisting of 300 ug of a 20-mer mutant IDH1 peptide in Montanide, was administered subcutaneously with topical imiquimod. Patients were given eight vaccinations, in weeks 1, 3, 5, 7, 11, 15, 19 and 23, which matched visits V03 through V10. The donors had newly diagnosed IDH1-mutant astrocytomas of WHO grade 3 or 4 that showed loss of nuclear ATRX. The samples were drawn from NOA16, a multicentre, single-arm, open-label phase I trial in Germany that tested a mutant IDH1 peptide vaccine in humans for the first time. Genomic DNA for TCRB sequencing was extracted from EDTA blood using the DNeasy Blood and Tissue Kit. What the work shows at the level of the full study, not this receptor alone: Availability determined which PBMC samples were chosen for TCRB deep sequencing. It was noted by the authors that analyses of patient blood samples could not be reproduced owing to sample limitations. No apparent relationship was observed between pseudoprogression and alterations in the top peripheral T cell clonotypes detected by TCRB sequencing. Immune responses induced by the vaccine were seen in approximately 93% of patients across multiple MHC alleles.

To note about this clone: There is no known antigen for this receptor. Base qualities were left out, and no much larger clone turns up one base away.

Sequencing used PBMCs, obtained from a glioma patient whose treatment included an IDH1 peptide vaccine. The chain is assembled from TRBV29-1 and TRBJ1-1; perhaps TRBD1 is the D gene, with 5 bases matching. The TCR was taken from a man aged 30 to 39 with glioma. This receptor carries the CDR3 CSVGPGWGMNTEAFF. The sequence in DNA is TGCAGCGTTGGGCCAGGGTGGGGGATGAACACTGAAGCTTTCTTT.